This T cell receptor (beta chain) appears in the sequencing data of a study of shared clonotypes between healthy human individuals. Background on the study: Donors, aged 18 to 49, were a couple of women and three men. Study-wide points: The low donor count limited represented genetic and exposure-history diversity.

Points on this clone: Its antigen is still unknown.

The method was immunoSEQ multiplex PCR; TCRdb's version includes in-frame clones alone and lacks a portion of them. Here the sample spans about 1 million clones, around 76% being singletons. Germline V gene data show CDR1 as SGDLS and CDR2 as YYNGEE. V gave up 3 bases and J gave up 0 bases, with 9 bases separating them. The CDR3 runs to 14 residues. Sequencing was done on a sample of memory CD4+ T cells sorted from blood. The subset is: CD45RA-negative fraction. This chain joins TRBV9 and TRBJ1-1, with no clear D. This receptor was obtained from a young man in good health. CDR3 residues: CASSALQMNTEAFF. The CDR3 DNA sequence: TGTGCCAGCAGCGCCCTCCAGATGAACACTGAAGCTTTCTTT.